This TCR beta chain derives from a study of T cell responses to AZD1222 COVID-19 vaccine. Assay used: immunoSEQ multiplex PCR; TCRdb lists only in-frame clones, some missing. In the table there are about 180,000 clones, more than 90% of which are singletons. Study-level findings and limits: All repertoire sampling was performed exclusively after the peak T cell response. White British donors predominated, females outnumbered males, and clonal diversity was possibly underestimated.

In regard to this clone: Its cognate antigen is unknown.

The sequence was collected from an adult in good health. The source was peripheral blood, collected on day 0 of AZD1222 vaccination.

The DNA for the CDR3 is TGTGCCTGGAGTGTAGGGGGGGGAAATGCTTTCTTT. It encodes CAWSVGGGNAFF. This chain connects TRBV30 to TRBJ1-1; tentative D call: TRBD1 (6 bases). The CDR3 spans 12 residues. Germline CDR1 and CDR2: GTSNPN and SVGIG (reference sequence). V was clipped by 0 bases and J by 11 bases, with 13 bases between them.